This T cell receptor (beta chain) was sequenced for a study of response to subunit inactivated influenza vaccine. Points from the study as a whole: New T cells are recruited in small numbers by each seasonal influenza vaccination, according to the authors' suggestion.

Each CDR3 protein gets one entry after TCRdb re-called the RT-PCR reads with MiXCR. The sample carries about half a million distinct CDR3 sequences, 10% to 11% recorded once. This clonotype was found a few times. Its specificity is unknown. The V segment lost 3 bases and the J segment 6 bases; nucleotides outside the gene matches: 9. The CDR3 contains 16 residues. Germline V gives CDR1 MNHEY, CDR2 SVGEGT. The chain joins TRBV6-2 or TRBV6-3 to TRBJ1-5; 9 bases are a match to TRBD1. The sample in question was PBMCs from blood, obtained 40 to 50 days after vaccination. The receptor comes from a man aged 50-60 years who received an inactivated influenza vaccine. The CDR3 here is CASSYWGQGNTQPQHF. CDR3 in DNA: TGTGCCAGCAGTTATTGGGGACAGGGAAATACTCAGCCCCAGCATTTT.